The sequence of this TCR beta chain was determined in a study of T cells in Graves' hyperthyroidism and ophthalmopathy. Patients were excluded for uncontrolled infection, other autoimmune disease, pregnancy or lactation. More than 8 ml fresh peripheral blood yielded the PBMCs. Germline V lookup: CDR1 LNHNV, CDR2 YYDKDF (reference sequence). The CDR3 has 13 amino acids. V dropped 1 base and J dropped 6; count of bases not matched to a gene: 1. This clonotype was observed a few times. As yet, its antigen is unknown. Findings and limits, study-wide: Among clonotypes expanded in thyroid above 0.001, most were also found in blood. By a 13 V-J model, ophthalmopathy was set apart from stable hyperthyroidism.

From RNA transcripts, TCR beta CDR3 regions were amplified. The HTBI primer set drove a first-round RT-PCR of the TCR CDR3. TCRdb reprocessed the multiplex PCR reads via MiXCR and lists one record per CDR3 protein. Among 300,000 to 400,000 distinct CDR3 sequences listed, roughly a fifth were seen once. This TCR was sampled from a woman between 45 and 65 years old with Graves' hyperthyroidism. Sequencing was performed on blood. J is TRBJ1-2 and V is TRBV15, with TRBD1 matching over 8 bases. The CDR3 is CATSRGQGNGYTF. The CDR3 coding sequence is TGTGCCACCAGCAGAGGACAGGGGAATGGCTACACCTTC.